Listed below are T cell receptor beta chains from one sample, sequenced in a study of OX40 agonist ivuxolimab in advanced cancers. Generated by immunoSEQ multiplex PCR, the TCRdb table keeps only in-frame clones and is missing some. The sample comprises tens of thousands of clones, 85% of which are singletons, and roughly 0.89% rests with the top ten. The specimen was CD4+ or CD8+ T cells sorted from blood, collected in a trial of the OX40 agonist ivuxolimab. The receptors derive from an adult with an advanced solid tumor such as melanoma, head and neck, liver or kidney cancer. Both conserved end residues are part of each CDR3. D genes are given only for firm matches. Where a row states a size, it is once, few, many or the class of an expanded clone; other rows omit it.

TRBV4-3	16	TRBJ2-1	NA	TRBD2	TGCGCCAGCAGCCAGGGTTTCGTACGGGAGGCTAGCGAGCAGTTCTTC	CASSQGFVREASEQFF
TRBV5-4	16	TRBJ2-2	NA	TRBD2	TGTGCCAGCAGCGAACAGCGGGGGGCAGGAACCGGGGAGCTGTTTTTT	CASSEQRGAGTGELFF
TRBV18	13	TRBJ1-2	few	NA	TGTGCCAGCTCACCTTCGGGACCCTATGGCTACACCTTC	CASSPSGPYGYTF
TRBV5-1	13	TRBJ2-1	NA	TRBD2	TGCGCCAGCAGCCCTGGACTAGATTTGGAGCAGTTCTTC	CASSPGLDLEQFF
TRBV15	14	TRBJ1-2	NA	NA	TGTGCCACCAGCAGAGATGGCGGGGGACCTGACAGATCCTTC	CATSRDGGGPDRSF
TRBV5-4	19	TRBJ2-2	few	TRBD1	TGTGCCAGCAGCTTGGTCCTTGGTTACAGGGGGCATAACACCGGGGAGCTGTTTTTT	CASSLVLGYRGHNTGELFF
TRBV7-2	13	TRBJ2-2	NA	NA	TGTGCCAGCAGCTTAAGTGGCACCGGGGAGCTGTTTTTT	CASSLSGTGELFF
TRBV6-1	13	TRBJ2-7	NA	NA	TGTGCCAGCAGCCGGGACGGTATGTACGAGCAGTACTTC	CASSRDGMYEQYF
TRBV5-1	15	TRBJ2-1	NA	NA	TGCGCCAGCAGCCCCCCCAGCGGAGGGAACAATGAGCAGTTCTTC	CASSPPSGGNNEQFF
TRBV11-2	19	TRBJ2-6	NA	NA	TGTGCCAGCAGCTCCCCCCGGGGCACCCCCTTAGCTGGGGCCAACGTCCTGACTTTC	CASSSPRGTPLAGANVLTF
TRBV12-5	13	TRBJ2-2	NA	NA	TGTGCTAGTGTCCGGGATTGGGCCGGGGAGCTGTTTTTT	CASVRDWAGELFF
TRBV5-1	15	TRBJ2-5	NA	NA	TGCGCCAGCAGCTTGTTCTCGGGACTTAAGGAGACCCAGTACTTC	CASSLFSGLKETQYF
TRBV5-6	17	TRBJ1-3	few	TRBD1	TGTGCCAGCAGCTCGGCGACAGGGGAGTTCTCTGGAAACACCATATATTTT	CASSSATGEFSGNTIYF
TRBV29-1	14	TRBJ2-1	NA	NA	TGCAGCTTAAGAATCTGGGAAGGCTACAATGAGCAGTTCTTC	CSLRIWEGYNEQFF
TRBV9	15	TRBJ2-7	NA	TRBD1	TGTGCCAGCAGCGTAGATGGGCAGGGGGACCACGAGCAGTACTTC	CASSVDGQGDHEQYF
TRBV9	15	TRBJ1-6	NA	NA	TGTGCCAGCAGCGTAGGATTGGGGGGGAATTCACCCCTCCACTTT	CASSVGLGGNSPLHF
TRBV13	15	TRBJ2-7	NA	TRBD2	TGTGCCAGCAGCATAACGTCTAGCGGGAGTTACGAGCAGTACTTC	CASSITSSGSYEQYF
TRBV4-2	15	TRBJ1-1	NA	NA	TGTGCCAGTCAACTTAGCAGGAGGAGGGACACTGAAGCTTTCTTT	CASQLSRRRDTEAFF
TRBV19	12	TRBJ1-5	few	NA	TGTGCCAGTAGCCGGGGGTCGCAGCCCCAGCATTTT	CASSRGSQPQHF
TRBV28	16	TRBJ1-4	few	TRBD1	TGTGCCAGCTCGACAGGGGGCATAGTAGTTCGGGAAAAACTGTTTTTT	CASSTGGIVVREKLFF
TRBV30	14	TRBJ2-2	NA	NA	TGTGCCTGGACGGGACGGACGAACACCGGGGAGCTGTTTTTT	CAWTGRTNTGELFF
TRBV7-9	15	TRBJ1-3	once	NA	TGTGCCAGCAGCGCCGGACAGCCCTCTGGAAACACCATATATTTT	CASSAGQPSGNTIYF
TRBV7-9	15	TRBJ1-1	NA	NA	TGTGCCAGCAGCTCACAGAGTGGGGCAGGGACTGAAGCTTTCTTT	CASSSQSGAGTEAFF
TRBV28	14	TRBJ1-4	NA	NA	TGTGCCAGCGGCCTGGCCTCAACTAATGAAAAACTGTTTTTT	CASGLASTNEKLFF
TRBV2	12	TRBJ1-5	once	NA	TGTGCCAGTCGGCCCGAAGGTCAGCCCCAGCATTTT	CASRPEGQPQHF
TRBV7-2	13	TRBJ2-5	NA	NA	TGTGCCAGCAGCCCTAACTACGGAGAGACCCAGTACTTC	CASSPNYGETQYF
TRBV27	14	TRBJ1-4	NA	NA	TGTGCCAGCAGCCCGACGGGAACGGGGGAAAAACTGTTTTTT	CASSPTGTGEKLFF
TRBV28	15	TRBJ1-2	NA	NA	TGTGCCAGCAGTTTACAAACGGGACAACTCTATGGCTACACCTTC	CASSLQTGQLYGYTF
TRBV5-4	15	TRBJ1-2	NA	TRBD1	TGTGCCAGCAGCTCCAGACAGGGAGGGGACTATGGCTACACCTTC	CASSSRQGGDYGYTF
TRBV19	16	TRBJ2-1	once	TRBD1	TGTGCCAGTACCAACGAACCGGGACAGGGCTACAATGAGCAGTTCTTC	CASTNEPGQGYNEQFF
TRBV29-1	13	TRBJ1-5	NA	NA	TGCAGCGTTGTGATGGGTTACAATCAGCCCCAGCATTTT	CSVVMGYNQPQHF
TRBV10-3	13	TRBJ2-1	NA	NA	TGTGCCATCAGCAGGGCCGACGGGGGTGAGCAGTTCTTC	CAISRADGGEQFF
TRBV6-6	13	TRBJ2-2	NA	NA	TGTGCCAGCACCCCCCGGGTCACCGGGGAGCTGTTTTTT	CASTPRVTGELFF
TRBV28	13	TRBJ1-1	few	NA	TGTGCCAGCAGCCTGTGGGGAGACACTGAAGCTTTCTTT	CASSLWGDTEAFF
TRBV5-4	16	TRBJ1-1	NA	TRBD1	TGTGCCAGCAGCCTCCCCAGGGGGGGCATGAACACTGAAGCTTTCTTT	CASSLPRGGMNTEAFF
TRBV29-1	14	TRBJ1-5	NA	NA	TGCAGCGTTTTGACCCCCGGGCCAAATCAGCCCCAGCATTTT	CSVLTPGPNQPQHF
TRBV30	15	TRBJ2-5	few	TRBD2	TGTGCCTGGAGTGTACTACTAGCGGAGGGAGAGACCCAGTACTTC	CAWSVLLAEGETQYF
TRBV6-1	14	TRBJ2-5	NA	TRBD2	TGTGCCAGCAGTGAAGGGGGGACTATGGAGACCCAGTACTTC	CASSEGGTMETQYF
TRBV6-4	13	TRBJ2-2	NA	NA	TGTGCCAGCACCCAGGTCGACACCGGGGAGCTGTTTTTT	CASTQVDTGELFF
TRBV7-9	16	TRBJ2-3	NA	NA	TGTGCCAGCAGCCCCCCGTGGGCGGCTAGCACAGATACGCAGTATTTT	CASSPPWAASTDTQYF
TRBV11-2	15	TRBJ2-5	NA	NA	TGTGCCAGCAGCTTCCGGGGGAAGGGACAAGAGACCCAGTACTTC	CASSFRGKGQETQYF
TRBV7-6	15	TRBJ1-2	NA	NA	TGTGCCAGCAGCGCACGTGGGGGGGCTGGTTATGGCTACACCTTC	CASSARGGAGYGYTF
TRBV30	12	TRBJ2-1	NA	TRBD1	TGTGCCTGGTCCGACAGGGGCAATGAGCAGTTCTTC	CAWSDRGNEQFF
TRBV6-1	15	TRBJ1-6	NA	NA	TGTGCCATCCTTAAAGACGGTTCCTATAATTCACCCCTCCACTTT	CAILKDGSYNSPLHF
TRBV4-3	14	TRBJ1-1	few	NA	TGCGCCAGCAGCCAAGACGTAACCGACACTGAAGCTTTCTTT	CASSQDVTDTEAFF
TRBV5-6	13	TRBJ2-5	NA	NA	TGTGCCAGCAGCTTTGATGGGGCTGGGACCCAGTACTTC	CASSFDGAGTQYF
TRBV2	16	TRBJ2-7	NA	TRBD1	TGTGCCAGCAGTTCCCGGTCAGGGGGCGCCTCCTACGAGCAGTACTTC	CASSSRSGGASYEQYF